The rows below give T cell receptor beta chains drawn from one sample of a study of blood T cell repertoires in COVID-19. TCRdb's copy holds only in-frame clones and misses some; the assay was immunoSEQ multiplex PCR. The sample lists some 76,000 clones; around 87% were seen once. The specimen sequenced was peripheral blood. The source is a woman between 18 and 30 years old with acute or convalescent COVID-19. The CDR3 runs from the conserved cysteine through the conserved F or W. Each record gives: J gene, V gene, CDR3 length, clone size, CDR3 protein. The size of a clone is reported for some rows only, either as once, few or many, or as a class for expanded clones.

j_call: TRBJ1-5; v_call: TRBV11-2; cdr3_length: 16; clone_size: .; cdr3_aa: CASKLGTANSNQPQHF
j_call: TRBJ1-2; v_call: TRBV6-5; cdr3_length: 14; clone_size: .; cdr3_aa: CASSPGTGVYGYTF
j_call: TRBJ2-1; v_call: TRBV6-2/TRBV6-3; cdr3_length: 16; clone_size: .; cdr3_aa: CASSSPGTSVHNEQFF
j_call: TRBJ1-1; v_call: TRBV5-5; cdr3_length: 14; clone_size: .; cdr3_aa: CASSQGTVNTEAFF
j_call: TRBJ1-1; v_call: TRBV19; cdr3_length: 15; clone_size: .; cdr3_aa: CASSIGVAGSTEAFF
j_call: TRBJ1-1; v_call: TRBV5-4; cdr3_length: 14; clone_size: once; cdr3_aa: CASSLQGAGTEAFF
j_call: TRBJ1-5; v_call: TRBV11-3; cdr3_length: 15; clone_size: .; cdr3_aa: CASPGSLPSNQPQHF
j_call: TRBJ2-6; v_call: TRBV7-2; cdr3_length: 19; clone_size: .; cdr3_aa: CASSTQLGQGGAGANVLTF
j_call: TRBJ2-5; v_call: TRBV30; cdr3_length: 17; clone_size: .; cdr3_aa: CAWSDGRTSGVGETQYF
j_call: TRBJ2-3; v_call: TRBV15; cdr3_length: 16; clone_size: .; cdr3_aa: CATSRDRMENTDTQYF
j_call: TRBJ2-3; v_call: TRBV12-5; cdr3_length: 15; clone_size: .; cdr3_aa: CASGPDRAVRDTQYF
j_call: TRBJ1-6; v_call: TRBV27; cdr3_length: 15; clone_size: .; cdr3_aa: CASSLTGEHNSPLHF
j_call: TRBJ2-3; v_call: TRBV5-1; cdr3_length: 16; clone_size: .; cdr3_aa: CASSSSTSGETDTQYF
j_call: TRBJ1-1; v_call: TRBV3-1/TRBV3-2; cdr3_length: 12; clone_size: .; cdr3_aa: CASSRGGTEAFF
j_call: TRBJ2-5; v_call: TRBV4-3; cdr3_length: 14; clone_size: .; cdr3_aa: CASSQGQGRETQYF
j_call: TRBJ2-1; v_call: TRBV7-8; cdr3_length: 13; clone_size: .; cdr3_aa: CASSSRLDNEQFF
j_call: TRBJ2-3; v_call: TRBV4-3; cdr3_length: 16; clone_size: .; cdr3_aa: CASSQVRLGGEDTQYF
j_call: TRBJ1-3; v_call: TRBV30; cdr3_length: 17; clone_size: .; cdr3_aa: CAWIEGVAGATGNTIYF
j_call: TRBJ1-5; v_call: TRBV28; cdr3_length: 15; clone_size: .; cdr3_aa: CASSLEAYSNQPQHF
j_call: TRBJ1-2; v_call: TRBV6-5; cdr3_length: 14; clone_size: .; cdr3_aa: CASKRSRGSEGYTF
j_call: TRBJ1-1; v_call: TRBV28; cdr3_length: 12; clone_size: .; cdr3_aa: CASLAGGTEAFF
j_call: TRBJ1-6; v_call: TRBV30; cdr3_length: 13; clone_size: .; cdr3_aa: CAWKVGGNSPLHF
j_call: TRBJ2-3; v_call: TRBV5-4; cdr3_length: 12; clone_size: .; cdr3_aa: CASSLASDTQYF
j_call: TRBJ2-5; v_call: TRBV4-1; cdr3_length: 15; clone_size: .; cdr3_aa: CASSRSSGSVETQYF
j_call: TRBJ1-6; v_call: TRBV6-2/TRBV6-3; cdr3_length: 14; clone_size: .; cdr3_aa: CASSAGTANSPLHF
j_call: TRBJ2-7; v_call: TRBV7-6; cdr3_length: 16; clone_size: .; cdr3_aa: CASSLETSGGPYEQYF
j_call: TRBJ1-4; v_call: TRBV28; cdr3_length: 14; clone_size: .; cdr3_aa: CASRIGGANEKLFF
j_call: TRBJ1-2; v_call: TRBV4-2; cdr3_length: 20; clone_size: few; cdr3_aa: CASSQTVQGQGTGANYGYTF
j_call: TRBJ1-2; v_call: TRBV5-6; cdr3_length: 14; clone_size: once; cdr3_aa: CASSLGQSNYGYTF
j_call: TRBJ1-5; v_call: TRBV28; cdr3_length: 15; clone_size: .; cdr3_aa: CASSQLGQGGQPQHF
j_call: TRBJ1-2; v_call: TRBV7-8; cdr3_length: 15; clone_size: few; cdr3_aa: CASSLSTQGPSGYTF
j_call: TRBJ1-1; v_call: TRBV19; cdr3_length: 13; clone_size: .; cdr3_aa: CASRSGMNTEAFF
j_call: TRBJ2-7; v_call: TRBV30; cdr3_length: 13; clone_size: .; cdr3_aa: CAWSRLTVNEQYF
j_call: TRBJ2-7; v_call: TRBV7-7; cdr3_length: 15; clone_size: .; cdr3_aa: CASSVGQGPSYEQYF
j_call: TRBJ2-3; v_call: TRBV6-2/TRBV6-3; cdr3_length: 18; clone_size: .; cdr3_aa: CASSYSIGGGTPTDTQYF
j_call: TRBJ2-1; v_call: TRBV4-3; cdr3_length: 15; clone_size: .; cdr3_aa: CASSAQREWYNEQFF
j_call: TRBJ1-2; v_call: TRBV19; cdr3_length: 13; clone_size: .; cdr3_aa: CASSNTGGNGYTF
j_call: TRBJ2-1; v_call: TRBV5-6; cdr3_length: 14; clone_size: once; cdr3_aa: CASSFFRSYNEQFF
j_call: TRBJ2-7; v_call: TRBV7-6; cdr3_length: 15; clone_size: .; cdr3_aa: CASSGYRGGPYEQYF
j_call: TRBJ1-1; v_call: TRBV29-1; cdr3_length: 10; clone_size: once; cdr3_aa: CSVAGTEAFF
j_call: TRBJ2-7; v_call: TRBV7-9; cdr3_length: 12; clone_size: .; cdr3_aa: CASSSISYEQYF
j_call: TRBJ2-2; v_call: TRBV6-6; cdr3_length: 12; clone_size: .; cdr3_aa: CASIARTGELFF
j_call: TRBJ2-1; v_call: TRBV2; cdr3_length: 14; clone_size: few; cdr3_aa: CASSELAGYNEQFF
j_call: TRBJ1-1; v_call: TRBV6-5; cdr3_length: 13; clone_size: once; cdr3_aa: CASSSRRGTEAFF
j_call: TRBJ1-1; v_call: TRBV28; cdr3_length: 14; clone_size: .; cdr3_aa: CASSLDRVNPEAFF
j_call: TRBJ1-6; v_call: TRBV5-1; cdr3_length: 16; clone_size: .; cdr3_aa: CASSLEVQGANSPLHF
j_call: TRBJ2-2; v_call: TRBV4-1; cdr3_length: 13; clone_size: .; cdr3_aa: CASSQIATGELFF
j_call: TRBJ2-3; v_call: TRBV28; cdr3_length: 16; clone_size: .; cdr3_aa: CASSVTSGGTTDTQYF
j_call: TRBJ2-1; v_call: TRBV6-5; cdr3_length: 14; clone_size: .; cdr3_aa: CASSLAGEYNEQFF
j_call: TRBJ2-7; v_call: TRBV7-2; cdr3_length: 14; clone_size: .; cdr3_aa: CASSSITGVVEQYF
j_call: TRBJ1-5; v_call: TRBV2; cdr3_length: 15; clone_size: .; cdr3_aa: CASTPTASHDQPQHF
j_call: TRBJ2-1; v_call: TRBV12-3/TRBV12-4; cdr3_length: 12; clone_size: .; cdr3_aa: CASSSVLNEQFF